Listed here are 30 T cell receptor beta chains from one sample, sequenced in a study of post-analysis software for immune sequencing data. Regarding the study as a whole: TRBV5-6, TRBV5-1 and TRBV20-1 belonged to a set of about five TRBV segments that were more frequent in patients than controls.

Unique molecular identifiers were carried by the TCR beta cDNA libraries. Each CDR3 protein gets one entry after TCRdb re-called the PCR reads with MiXCR. Among about 540,000 distinct CDR3 sequences listed, less than 40% were seen once. For these receptors, no antigen is known. Sequenced: blood. Receptor source: a girl aged 2 to 17 with multiple sclerosis.

In its sample, this clonotype was seen a few times. The chain couples TRBV20-1 to TRBJ2-1; 7 positions match TRBD2. CDR1 and CDR2 from the germline V gene are DFQATT and SNEGSKA (reference sequence). Trimming removed 3 bases from V and 0 bases from J; junction bases left unmatched: 5. The length of the CDR3 is 15 residues. CDR3 DNA sequence: TGCAGTGCTAGGGTGGGGGGGGGCTCCTACAATGAGCAGTTCTTC. Translation gives CSARVGGGSYNEQFF.

The J gene is TRBJ1-4, the V gene TRBV27; D is unclear. Germline assignment: CDR1 MNHEY and CDR2 SMNVEV (reference sequence). This CDR3 has 16 amino acids. Trimming took off 4 bases at V and 0 bases at J, with 12 bases between the two ends. The CDR3 reads CASSSMMAATNEKLFF. CDR3 nucleotides: TGTGCCAGCAGTTCAATGATGGCTGCAACTAATGAAAAACTGTTTTTT.

The J gene is TRBJ1-2, the V gene TRBV5-1; no clear D. This CDR3 is 15 amino acids long. CDR1 and CDR2 from the germline V gene are SGHRS and YFSETQ. V lost 0 bases, J lost 5 bases, and 14 bases lay in between. CDR3 nucleotides: TGCGCCAGCAGCTTGGACAAAGGTGAAAGATATGGCTACACCTTC. Residues: CASSLDKGERYGYTF.

This chain uses TRBV20-1 with TRBJ1-4; perhaps TRBD1 as D (6 bases). The V gene's germline CDR1 is DFQATT and CDR2 SNEGSKA (reference sequence). This CDR3 is built from 16 residues. Deletions cut 4 bases from V and 4 bases from J, with 19 bases between. The CDR3 loop reads CSATPPPGARNEKLFF. The CDR3 DNA reads as TGCAGTGCTACTCCTCCCCCGGGGGCGCGTAATGAAAAACTGTTTTTT.

This clonotype appeared a few times. The rearrangement joins TRBV27 to TRBJ2-7; 7 bases line up with TRBD1. J was trimmed by 0 bases and V by 6 bases; bases with no gene match: 5. The CDR3 sequence is 14 residues long. Germline V gene sequence: CDR1 MNHEY, CDR2 SMNVEV (reference sequence). CDR3 DNA: TGTGCCAGCAGCTCAGGGGGAGTCTCCTACGAGCAGTACTTC. Its protein product is CASSSGGVSYEQYF.

Turning to this clonotype: A single base separates this from a much larger clone, so it may be a read error. This chain connects TRBV15 to TRBJ2-1, with TRBD2 identical over 7 bases. The CDR3 contains 20 residues. Per the germline V gene, CDR1 is LNHNV and CDR2 is YYDKDF (reference sequence). V lost 0 bases, J lost 6 bases, and 20 bases stayed unmatched. The CDR3 nucleotides are TGTGCCACCAGCAGAGATGGTCAGCTAGCGGACTATCTTTGGGGCAATGAGCAGTTCTTC. Encoded protein: CATSRDGQLADYLWGNEQFF.

This clonotype came up a few times. The chain uses TRBV20-1 and TRBJ1-6; D call uncertain. The V gene lost 0 bases and the J gene lost 2 bases, with 5 bases spanning the gap. The length of the CDR3 is 14 residues. Germline lookup yields CDR1 DFQATT and CDR2 SNEGSKA (reference sequence). CDR3 bases: TGCAGTGCTAGAGACCTGGCCTATAATTCACCCCTCCACTTT. Residues: CSARDLAYNSPLHF.

The chain links TRBV7-9 to TRBJ2-7, with D possibly TRBD1 on 5 matching bases. The better agreement between TRBJ2-5 and the DNA end casts doubt on the J call. This CDR3 region has 15 residues. Germline V gene data show CDR1 as SEHNR and CDR2 as FQNEAQ (reference sequence). The CDR3 nucleotides are TGTGCCAGCAGCCCCGCCAGGGTGGAAGTGGAGACCCAGTACTTC. Protein product: CASSPARVEVETQYF.

The chain employs TRBV7-3 and TRBJ2-2; D gene unclear. V gave up 3 bases and J gave up 2 bases, with 4 bases separating them. The V gene's germline CDR1 is SGHTA and CDR2 FQGTGA. CDR3 length equals 13 residues. CDR3 protein: CASSLFNTGELFF. The CDR3 nucleotides are TGTGCCAGCAGCTTGTTCAACACCGGGGAGCTGTTTTTT.

This chain links TRBV25-1 with TRBJ2-1, with TRBD2 matching over 10 bases. The CDR3 spans 17 residues. The V segment lost 4 bases and the J segment 7 bases; nucleotides outside the gene matches: 13. From germline, CDR1 is MGHDK and CDR2 SYGVNS. The CDR3 region is CASSGPFTSGEWNEQFF. The CDR3 DNA reads TGTGCCAGCAGTGGGCCTTTTACTAGCGGGGAATGGAATGAGCAGTTCTTC.

The CDR3 DNA follows: TGTGCCAGCAGGACCGGACATTTCCAAGAGACCCAGTACTTC. The encoded protein is CASRTGHFQETQYF. This chain uses TRBV12-3 or TRBV12-4 with TRBJ2-5, with a tentative D call TRBD1 (5 bases). Trimming removed 6 bases at V and 1 base at J, with 12 bases between. This CDR3 is built from 14 residues.

V gene TRBV20-1 combines with J gene TRBJ2-3; D may be TRBD2 (6 bases). The CDR3 has 14 amino acids. Per germline, CDR1 DFQATT and CDR2 SNEGSKA (reference sequence). V was pared by 6 bases and J by 2 bases, with 15 bases between. CDR3 loop: CSARVAEVTDTQYF. The CDR3 nucleotides are TGCAGTGCCCGGGTAGCGGAGGTCACAGATACGCAGTATTTT.

CDR3 in DNA: TGTGCCAGCAGCTTAGTGTCAGGGCCCTATGGCTACACCTTC. Its translation is CASSLVSGPYGYTF. The chain recombines TRBV11-2 with TRBJ1-2, with a weak D call TRBD1 (5 bases). The CDR3 spans 14 residues. Germline CDR1 and CDR2: SGHAT and FQNNGV. V gave up 1 base and J gave up 4 bases, with 10 bases separating them.

This clonotype was detected many times. The chain has TRBV10-3 and TRBJ2-3, with D possibly TRBD2 on 7 matching bases. The germline CDR1 and CDR2 sequences are ENHRY and SYGVKD. With 2 bases removed from V and 7 bases from J, the gap between germline ends came to 19 bases. The CDR3 loop spans 16 amino acids. The DNA for the CDR3 is TGTGCCATCAGTGAGGCGGGGGCCACCCCGCAGAATACGCAGTATTTT. Amino acids: CAISEAGATPQNTQYF.

As concerns this clonotype: A much larger clone is a single base away; this may be a read error. This chain links TRBV29-1 with TRBJ2-1; 9 nucleotides match TRBD2. Germline V gives CDR1 SQVTM, CDR2 ANQGSEA. This CDR3 has 15 residues. Trimming at V came to 4 bases and at J to 7 bases, leaving 11 bases not matched to a gene. In DNA, the CDR3 is TGCAGCGTTGGCCTAGCGGGGATAGTTGAGAATGAGCAGTTCTTC. The encoded protein is CSVGLAGIVENEQFF.

The chain combines TRBV10-3 with TRBJ2-4; 9 nucleotides line up with TRBD2. CDR1 ENHRY and CDR2 SYGVKD come from the germline V gene. V shed 10 bases, J shed 7 bases, and the junction held 20 bases outside the gene matches. This CDR3 is 17 amino acids long. This CDR3 is CATSPQGGGAGGNIQYF. In DNA, the CDR3 is TGTGCCACCAGCCCCCAGGGCGGGGGGGCAGGAGGTAACATTCAGTACTTC.

The genes are TRBV5-5 and TRBJ2-1; D could derive from TRBD1 or TRBD2 (6 bases each). V was clipped by 0 bases and J by 7 bases, with 11 bases between them. CDR3 length: 14 residues. Per germline, CDR1 SGHKS and CDR2 YYEKEE (reference sequence). The CDR3 reads CASSLGGAPNEQFF. CDR3 coding DNA: TGTGCCAGCAGCTTGGGGGGGGCACCTAATGAGCAGTTCTTC.

This clonotype was picked up a small number of times. The chain has TRBV28 and TRBJ2-3; 11 positions match TRBD1. V trimming: 7 bases; J trimming: 4 bases; junction bases outside the gene matches: 4. The CDR3 is 14 amino acids. Germline CDR1 and CDR2: MDHEN and SYDVKM. CDR3 residues: CASNEDRGPDTQYF. CDR3 in DNA: TGTGCCAGCAATGAGGACAGGGGGCCAGATACGCAGTATTTT.

V gene TRBV18 combines with J gene TRBJ2-3, with 9 bases that match TRBD1. This CDR3 is 15 amino acids long. The V gene's germline CDR1 is KGHSH and CDR2 LQKENI. V was pared by 3 bases and J by 4 bases, with 5 bases of the junction left unmatched. CDR3 DNA: TGTGCCAGCTCACCCGGACAGGGGAGTTCAGATACGCAGTATTTT. Amino acid sequence: CASSPGQGSSDTQYF.

The table lists this clonotype with many counts. This chain joins TRBV10-3 and TRBJ2-1, with D uncertain. Germline CDR1 and CDR2: ENHRY and SYGVKD. Trimming pared 7 bases from V and 7 bases from J, leaving 14 bases between. The CDR3 contains 13 residues. The CDR3 bases are TGTGCCATCACCAACTCCGGCCGGAATGAGCAGTTCTTC. It specifies CAITNSGRNEQFF.

The V call is TRBV11-2, the J call TRBJ2-3, with 8 bases lining up with TRBD2. Looked up from germline, CDR1 is SGHAT and CDR2 is FQNNGV. The CDR3 length is 15 residues. Unmatched junction bases numbered 3, after V lost 3 bases and J lost 1 base. CDR3 loop: CASSFSGIGTDTQYF. CDR3 sequence (DNA): TGTGCCAGCAGCTTTAGCGGGATCGGCACAGATACGCAGTATTTT. The complete variable domain, with remaining parts taken from reference TRBV11-2 and TRBJ2-3, reads EAGVAQSPRYKIIEKRQSVAFWCNPISGHATLYWYQQILGQGPKLLIQFQNNGVVDDSQLPKDRFSAERLKGVDSTLKIQPAKLEDSAVYLCASSFSGIGTDTQYFGPGTRLTVL.

This clonotype appeared a few times. The chain has TRBV20-1 and TRBJ2-5; D unclear. The CDR3 is made up of 13 amino acids. Trimming left V 5 bases short and J 4 bases short, with 14 bases between. Germline-derived CDR1 and CDR2 are DFQATT and SNEGSKA (reference sequence). This chain's CDR3 is CSASDPVGETQYF. CDR3 nucleotides: TGCAGTGCTTCCGACCCAGTCGGAGAGACCCAGTACTTC.

This clonotype was seen only a few times. This chain connects TRBV7-8 to TRBJ2-5; 16 positions match TRBD2. V lost 5 bases and J lost 1; bases outside the gene matches: 7. CDR3 size: 18 residues. Germline CDR1 reads SGHVS; CDR2 reads FQNEAQ. Here the CDR3 reads CASSPGLAGGQSQETQYF. The CDR3 nucleotides read TGTGCCAGCAGCCCGGGACTAGCGGGGGGGCAATCCCAAGAGACCCAGTACTTC.

The chain links TRBV6-1 to TRBJ2-7, with D tentatively TRBD2 (6 bases). CDR3 length: 13 amino acids. Trimming took off 4 bases at V and 7 bases at J, with 14 bases between the two ends. Per the germline V gene, CDR1 is MNHNS and CDR2 is SASEGT. CDR3 bases: TGTGCCAGCAGTGCGGGGGACCCGCGAGAGCAGTACTTC. This codes for CASSAGDPREQYF.

This clonotype was counted only a few times. The V call is TRBV6-5, the J call TRBJ2-3, with D unclear. V was shortened by 2 bases and J by 0 bases, with 12 bases between the two germline ends. Germline V CDR1 and CDR2: MNHEY, SVGAGI. This CDR3 is built from 16 residues. The CDR3 loop reads CASSYLVGLSTDTQYF. Written as DNA, the CDR3 is TGTGCCAGCAGTTACCTGGTGGGGTTAAGCACAGATACGCAGTATTTT.

The CDR3 DNA is TGTGCCAGCAGTCCGAACTACAGGGATGCTGAACGATCCTATAATTCACCCCTCCACTTT. Translated, it gives CASSPNYRDAERSYNSPLHF. The chain combines TRBV12-3 or TRBV12-4 with TRBJ1-6, with a tentative D call TRBD1 (6 bases). CDR3 size: 20 residues. Trimming took off 5 bases at V and 1 base at J, with 24 bases between the two ends.

Notes on this clonotype: The junction and the germline gene differ at one end; a read error may be behind it. The chain combines TRBV6-2 or TRBV6-3 with TRBJ1-1; TRBD1 is a possible D gene (6 bases). The CDR3 spans 16 residues. CDR1 and CDR2 (germline): MNHEY, SVGEGT. In DNA, the CDR3 is TGTGCCAGCAGTTTACGTTTAGACAGGATGAATACTGAAGCTTTCTTT. This gives the protein CASSLRLDRMNTEAFF.

On this clonotype itself: The junction and the germline gene differ at one end; a read error may be behind it. V gene TRBV12-3 or TRBV12-4 combines with J gene TRBJ2-1, with 15 bases fitting TRBD2. This CDR3 region has 16 residues. The CDR3 region is CASRIPGLAGGDERFF. CDR3 bases: TGTGCCAGCAGGATCCCGGGACTAGCGGGGGGAGATGAGCGGTTCTTC.

In the case of this clonotype: Germline is not matched at one junction end, which may reflect a read error. The rearrangement links TRBV7-9 to TRBJ2-5; a weak D match, TRBD1 (5 bases). The J call is doubtful: the DNA matches TRBJ2-7 better. The CDR3 totals 14 residues. Germline V gene data show CDR1 as SEHNR and CDR2 as FQNEAQ (reference sequence). In DNA form, the CDR3 reads TGTGTCAGCAGCTTAACAGGACGGCCTTACGAGCAGTACTTC. It translates to CVSSLTGRPYEQYF.

This clonotype was observed a few times. J is TRBJ1-4 and V is TRBV5-1; a weak D match, TRBD1 (6 bases). Germline CDR1 reads SGHRS; CDR2 reads YFSETQ. The CDR3 has 15 residues. Trimming cost V 0 bases and J 6 bases, with 12 bases left between them. The CDR3 DNA reads TGCGCCAGCAGCTTGGTGCCAGGGGTTTATGAAAAACTGTTTTTT. This codes for CASSLVPGVYEKLFF.